The 28 T cell receptor beta chains given below trace back to one sample, sequenced in a study of regulatory T cells in long-lasting Graves disease. Time point indicated: newly diagnosed GD, antithyroid drugs for less than 3 months. RNA isolated from PBMCs was used to make the TCR library. iRepertoire HTBI primers and Arm-PCR of CDR3 regions built TCR beta libraries. MiXCR was run by TCRdb on the multiplex PCR reads, yielding one entry per CDR3 protein. The sample lists approximately 350,000 distinct CDR3 sequences; around 15% were seen once. The sample also formed part of further work on T cells in Graves' hyperthyroidism and ophthalmopathy.

The sequenced sample was peripheral blood mononuclear cells (PBMCs), obtained at new diagnosis, from a patient treated with antithyroid drugs. The receptor source for this set is a woman younger than 30 with Graves disease.

This clonotype was recorded many times. The chain uses TRBV7-2 and TRBJ2-1; 7 bases match TRBD2. V trimming: 5 bases; J trimming: 0 bases; junction bases outside the gene matches: 1. From germline, CDR1 is SGHTA and CDR2 FQGNSA. CDR3 length: 14 residues. The CDR3 sequence is CASSGRASYNEQFF. In DNA form, the CDR3 reads TGTGCCAGCAGCGGGAGGGCCTCCTACAATGAGCAGTTCTTC.

This clonotype was counted at least ten times. V gene TRBV5-6 combines with J gene TRBJ1-1, with a weak D call TRBD1 (6 bases). This CDR3 comprises 15 residues. The germline V gene has CDR1 SGHDT and CDR2 YYEEEE. V was clipped by 3 bases and J by 0 bases, with 12 bases between them. CDR3 sequence (DNA): TGTGCCAGCAGCTCGGCGGGGGCCCTGAACACTGAAGCTTTCTTT. Residues: CASSSAGALNTEAFF.

This chain joins TRBV15 and TRBJ1-2; weak D call: TRBD1 (6 bases). The CDR3 sequence is 14 residues long. CDR1 is LNHNV and CDR2 is YYDKDF in the germline V gene (reference sequence). V lost 5 bases to trimming and J lost 1 base, with 11 bases between them. The CDR3 coding sequence is TGTGCCACCAGCTCAGGACAGTTTAACTATGGCTACACCTTC. This sequence encodes CATSSGQFNYGYTF.

The table lists this clonotype with many counts. V gene TRBV30 combines with J gene TRBJ2-7; no definite D call. The CDR3 contains 12 residues. Trimming shortened V by 3 bases and J by 2 bases, and 8 bases separated the two germline ends. In germline, CDR1 is GTSNPN, CDR2 SVGIG (reference sequence). The CDR3 DNA follows: TGTGCCTGGAGCGGCGGAACCTACGAGCAGTACTTC. Its protein is CAWSGGTYEQYF.

Ten or more counts support this clonotype. This chain links TRBV2 with TRBJ1-2; TRBD1 aligns across 10 bases. Germline-derived CDR1 and CDR2 are SNHLY and FYNNEI. The CDR3 spans 18 residues. Trimming removed 6 bases from V and 0 bases from J; junction bases left unmatched: 13. The CDR3 sequence is CASSRMGGQGPTNYGYTF. Here the CDR3 DNA reads TGTGCCAGCAGCAGAATGGGGGGACAGGGGCCGACTAACTATGGCTACACCTTC.

A word on this clonotype: The junction departs from the called germline gene at one end, perhaps through a read error. The rearrangement links TRBV28 to TRBJ1-3; 8 bases line up with TRBD1. Germline V gene lookup returns CDR1 MDHEN and CDR2 SYDVKM. The CDR3 spans 10 residues. The DNA for the CDR3 is TGTGCCAGCAGTGCGGACAGGGCCACATTT. Translated, it gives CASSADRATF.

J is TRBJ2-3 and V is TRBV7-3, with 10 bases identical to TRBD2. The CDR3 is made up of 14 amino acids. Germline CDR1 and CDR2: SGHTA and FQGTGA. J was trimmed by 5 bases and V by 3 bases; bases with no gene match: 2. DNA of the CDR3: TGTGCCAGCAGCTTCAGACTAGCGGGAGATACGCAGTATTTT. Amino acids: CASSFRLAGDTQYF.

This clonotype was found a few times. The J gene is TRBJ2-6, the V gene TRBV13; D may correspond to TRBD1 or TRBD2 (6 bases each). The CDR3 sequence is 17 residues long. V was clipped by 7 bases and J by 0 bases, with 16 bases between them. Per the germline V gene, CDR1 is PRHDT and CDR2 is FYEKMQ (reference sequence). The CDR3 DNA reads as TGTGCCAGCACCTCCGCAGGGGACTTCTCTGGGGCCAACGTCCTGACTTTC. It yields the protein CASTSAGDFSGANVLTF.

This clonotype showed up many times. This chain connects TRBV6-1 to TRBJ2-7; D possibly corresponds to TRBD1 (6 bases). The germline V gene encodes CDR1 MNHNS and CDR2 SASEGT. This CDR3 has 14 amino acids. V was trimmed by 5 bases and J by 0 bases, leaving 11 bases between them. The CDR3 region has the DNA TGTGCCAGCAGTCTGGACAGTCCCTCCTACGAGCAGTACTTC. This sequence encodes CASSLDSPSYEQYF.

This clonotype appeared many times. The V gene is TRBV11-2, the J gene TRBJ2-2, with D perhaps TRBD1 (5 bases). CDR3 length: 16 amino acids. Germline CDR1 is SGHAT and CDR2 is FQNNGV. Trimming cost V 6 bases and J 7 bases, with 21 bases left between them. CDR3 coding DNA: TGTGCCAGCAGAGCACCAGACAGTGTCAGAGGCGGGGAGCTGTTTTTT. It specifies CASRAPDSVRGGELFF.

This clonotype was counted many times. This chain links TRBV20-1 with TRBJ2-7; weak D call: TRBD2 (6 bases). V shed 4 bases and J shed 5 bases, with 12 bases lying between them. Looked up from germline, CDR1 is DFQATT and CDR2 is SNEGSKA (reference sequence). The CDR3 is 12 residues long. CDR3 protein: CSAKGLTHEQYF. CDR3 nucleotide sequence: TGCAGTGCTAAAGGACTAACGCACGAGCAGTACTTC.

This clonotype was detected ten times or more. The rearrangement uses TRBV28 and TRBJ2-3; no clear D. This CDR3 is built from 13 residues. V gave up 2 bases and J gave up 0 bases, with 3 bases separating them. The germline V gene has CDR1 MDHEN and CDR2 SYDVKM. CDR3 DNA: TGTGCCAGCAGTTTACCGAGCACAGATACGCAGTATTTT. Protein product: CASSLPSTDTQYF.

This rearrangement joins TRBV7-3 to TRBJ2-3; possibly TRBD2 for D (5 bases). The germline CDR1 and CDR2 sequences are SGHTA and FQGTGA. This CDR3 comprises 13 residues. Trimming took 5 bases from V and 6 from J, leaving 12 bases between them. In DNA form, the CDR3 reads TGTGCCAGCAGCCCCCAAACGGGGGATACGCAGTATTTT. Amino acid sequence: CASSPQTGDTQYF.

This clonotype was seen a few times. The chain recombines TRBV25-1 with TRBJ1-6, with 7 bases lining up with TRBD1. The CDR3 length is 17 residues. Trimming cost V 6 bases and J 0 bases; bases outside gene matches: 8. Germline-derived CDR1 and CDR2 are MGHDK and SYGVNS. This chain's CDR3 is CASRQTGLSSYNSPLHF. DNA of the CDR3: TGTGCCAGCAGACAGACAGGGTTGAGCTCCTATAATTCACCCCTCCACTTT.

This clonotype appeared many times. The chain combines TRBV27 with TRBJ1-5; tentatively, D is TRBD1 (6 bases). There are 13 residues in the CDR3. V was clipped by 3 bases and J by 8 bases, with 11 bases between them. Germline V gene lookup returns CDR1 MNHEY and CDR2 SMNVEV (reference sequence). As DNA, the CDR3 is TGTGCCAGCAGTTTTAAGGGGGGGGAGCCCCAGCATTTT. It is translated as CASSFKGGEPQHF.

This clonotype was detected many times. V and J are TRBV2 and TRBJ1-1; TRBD1 is a possible D gene (6 bases). Deletions cut 4 bases from V and 0 bases from J, with 12 bases between. CDR1 SNHLY and CDR2 FYNNEI come from the germline V gene. The CDR3 totals 15 residues. CDR3 bases: TGTGCCAGCAGTGGACAGGACAGCATGAACACTGAAGCTTTCTTT. Its protein is CASSGQDSMNTEAFF.

This clonotype occurred a few times. This chain links TRBV25-1 with TRBJ2-7; 9 nucleotides match TRBD1. V lost 5 bases, J lost 3 bases, and 5 bases stayed unmatched. CDR3 length equals 14 residues. In germline, CDR1 is MGHDK, CDR2 SYGVNS. The CDR3 region has the DNA TGTGCCAGCAGTCGGGACAGGGAGGGCTACGAGCAGTACTTC. Its translation: CASSRDREGYEQYF.

This rearrangement joins TRBV5-1 to TRBJ1-1, with 12 bases lining up with TRBD1. The CDR3 consists of 15 residues. J gave up 6 bases and V 4 bases, and 7 bases lay outside the gene matches. Looked up from germline, CDR1 is SGHRS and CDR2 is YFSETQ. Here the CDR3 reads CASSVGQGASAEAFF. The CDR3 DNA is TGCGCCAGCAGCGTGGGACAGGGGGCGAGCGCTGAAGCTTTCTTT. Combining the CDR3 with reference TRBV5-1 and TRBJ1-1 gives the whole variable domain KAGVTQTPRYLIKTRGQQVTLSCSPISGHRSVSWYQQTPGQGLQFLFEYFSETQRNKGNFPGRFSGRQFSNSRSEMNVSTLELGDSALYLCASSVGQGASAEAFFGQGTRLTVV.

V gene TRBV12-3 or TRBV12-4 combines with J gene TRBJ2-1; 8 nucleotides match TRBD2. This CDR3 is built from 15 residues. V dropped 2 bases and J dropped 6; count of bases not matched to a gene: 6. This CDR3 reads CASSLREGDSNEQFF. Written as DNA, the CDR3 is TGTGCCAGCAGTTTACGGGAGGGCGATAGCAATGAGCAGTTCTTC.

This clonotype was seen ten or more times. CDR3: CASSQTLGLAGGEQFF. The CDR3 region has the DNA TGTGCCAGCAGCCAGACCCTAGGACTAGCGGGAGGTGAGCAGTTCTTC. The chain is built from TRBV12-3 or TRBV12-4 and TRBJ2-1, with 14 bases that match TRBD2. CDR3 length: 16 residues. The junction had 10 bases not matched to a gene; V was cut back by 6 bases and J by 9 bases.

This clonotype was detected ten times or more. The V gene is TRBV2, the J gene TRBJ2-7, with 15 positions matching TRBD2. The CDR3 loop spans 17 amino acids. Looked up from germline, CDR1 is SNHLY and CDR2 is FYNNEI. Germline trimming cut 4 bases from V and 5 bases from J; bases unmatched to any gene: 9. The CDR3 is CASSGRTSGRAANEQYF. CDR3 coding DNA: TGTGCCAGCAGTGGGAGGACTAGCGGGAGGGCAGCCAACGAGCAGTACTTC.

This clonotype was counted between two and nine times. The chain links TRBV10-3 to TRBJ1-2; D remains ambiguous. Germline V lookup: CDR1 ENHRY, CDR2 SYGVKD. V was shortened by 10 bases and J by 0 bases, with 12 bases between the two germline ends. The CDR3 runs to 13 residues. CDR3 coding DNA: TGTGCCACAAGGACGGACGCTAACTATGGCTACACCTTC. Translated, it gives CATRTDANYGYTF.

CDR3 amino acids: CSAGGGGAHNEQFF. CDR3 DNA: TGCAGTGCCGGAGGAGGGGGGGCCCACAATGAGCAGTTCTTC. The chain carries TRBV20-1 and TRBJ2-1, with D maybe TRBD2 (7 bases). Looked up from germline, CDR1 is DFQATT and CDR2 is SNEGSKA (reference sequence). CDR3 length: 14 residues. The ends were cut back, 6 bases at V and 5 bases at J, with 17 bases in the middle.

This clonotype appeared many times. This chain connects TRBV2 to TRBJ2-6; 8 bases align to TRBD1. This CDR3 comprises 16 residues. V was clipped by 5 bases and J by 4 bases; unmatched bases: 7. CDR1 SNHLY and CDR2 FYNNEI come from the germline V gene. The CDR3 sequence: CASSQRRDRGANVLTF. The DNA of the CDR3 is TGTGCCAGCAGTCAAAGAAGGGACAGGGGGGCCAACGTCCTGACTTTC.

The CDR3 is CASSVEGWADNEKLFF. The CDR3 DNA follows: TGTGCCAGCAGCGTAGAGGGGTGGGCGGACAATGAAAAACTGTTTTTT. The chain joins TRBV12-3 or TRBV12-4 to TRBJ1-4; maybe TRBD1 (5 bases). The CDR3 contains 16 residues. V lost 6 bases, J lost 5 bases, and 19 bases lay in between.

This clonotype has at least ten counts. This chain connects TRBV7-9 to TRBJ2-3, with D hard to call. The CDR3 is 12 residues long. V was cut by 1 base and J by 6 bases, with 5 bases left in between. The germline CDR1 and CDR2 sequences are SEHNR and FQNEAQ (reference sequence). CDR3 protein: CASSLVDDTQYF. CDR3 nucleotide sequence: TGTGCCAGCAGCTTAGTAGATGATACGCAGTATTTT.

This clonotype showed up many times. V and J are TRBV11-2 and TRBJ1-2; TRBD1 is a possible D gene (6 bases). Trimming removed 0 bases from V and 4 bases from J, with 15 bases in between. The CDR3 length is 16 residues. Germline lookup yields CDR1 SGHAT and CDR2 FQNNGV. CDR3 DNA: TGTGCCAGCAGCTTAGATCGTGGCAGGGGCTTCTATGGCTACACCTTC. This gives the protein CASSLDRGRGFYGYTF.

This clonotype occurred many times. Mismatch with germline at one junction end may stem from a read error. The V gene is TRBV5-1, the J gene TRBJ1-2; no clear D. The CDR3 length is 12 residues. The V gene's germline CDR1 is SGHRS and CDR2 YFSETQ. CDR3 nucleotides: TGTGCCAGCAGCTCCGGAAGCTATGGCTACACCTTC. This translates into CASSSGSYGYTF.